What follows describes a single T cell receptor beta chain. Its specificity is unknown. The data originate from a study of beta chain features in type 1 diabetes. Expressed TCRB transcripts were sequenced after all isolated RNA was converted to cDNA. Method: immunoSEQ multiplex PCR; TCRdb's copy keeps in-frame clones and lacks some. The sample holds approximately 170,000 clones, around 8% seen once. Trimming pared 1 base from V and 4 bases from J, leaving 14 bases between. Germline CDR1 SGHNT, CDR2 YENEEA. This CDR3 has 15 amino acids. Findings and caveats of the study: Type 1 diabetes patients had moderately but significantly shorter TCRB CDR3s in all four CD4+ subsets. Whether TCRB rearrangement is influenced by HLA type went unresolved here.

The clonotype was recovered from a woman between 40 and 50 years old with type 1 diabetes. Sequencing input: central memory CD4+ T cells from blood. The V gene is TRBV11-3, the J gene TRBJ2-7; no definite D call. CDR3 DNA: TGTGCCAGCAGCTTAGGGTCAGATCCGTCTTACGAGCAGTACTTC. This gives the protein CASSLGSDPSYEQYF.